One and the same sample provided the 29 T cell receptor beta chains below, sequenced in a study of T cell responses to AZD1222 COVID-19 vaccine. TCRdb's table, derived via immunoSEQ multiplex PCR, lists solely in-frame clones and lacks some. The repertoire includes some 180,000 clones, approximately 95% of them detected once, and around 0.96% sits in the top ten. Sequenced here: peripheral blood, sampled 28 days after the second dose of the MenACWY control vaccine. All receptors come from an adult who received the MenACWY meningococcal vaccine as a control.

The V call is TRBV3-1 (or the pseudogene TRBV3-2), the J call TRBJ1-2, with D uncertain. With 2 bases removed from V and 0 bases from J, the gap between germline ends came to 13 bases. CDR1 LGHDT and CDR2 YNNKEL come from the germline V gene (reference sequence). CDR3 size: 16 residues. DNA of the CDR3: TGTGCCAGCAGCCAAACGGTACGCGGAACTAACTATGGCTACACCTTC. This sequence encodes CASSQTVRGTNYGYTF.

The chain uses TRBV6-5 and TRBJ2-7; a possible D gene is TRBD1 (6 bases). The CDR3 sequence is 13 residues long. Trimming pared 6 bases from V and 3 bases from J, leaving 12 bases between. Germline V gene data show CDR1 as MNHEY and CDR2 as SVGAGI. The CDR3 loop is CASRRQASYEQYF. The CDR3 coding sequence is TGTGCCAGCAGGAGACAGGCGAGCTACGAGCAGTACTTC.

The chain is built from TRBV6-5 and TRBJ2-1; D may be TRBD1 (6 bases). In germline, CDR1 is MNHEY, CDR2 SVGAGI. The ends were cut back, 6 bases at V and 8 bases at J, with 17 bases in the middle. The CDR3 has 14 amino acids. The CDR3 protein is CASSRQDHYDEQFF. As DNA, the CDR3 is TGTGCCAGCAGCCGACAGGACCATTATGATGAGCAGTTCTTC.

The chain employs TRBV6-1 and TRBJ1-5; D call uncertain. Germline loops: CDR1 MNHNS, CDR2 SASEGT. The V and J ends lost 0 bases and 9 bases respectively, with 24 bases between them. The CDR3 runs 18 residues. The CDR3 coding sequence is TGTGCCAGCAGTGAAGCGCGTAATCCAGCTTACCCCAAGGGGCCCCAGCATTTT. This sequence encodes CASSEARNPAYPKGPQHF.

The rearrangement uses TRBV4-2 and TRBJ1-4; D gene uncertain. V was shortened by 0 bases and J by 4 bases, with 9 bases between the two germline ends. The CDR3 sequence is 15 residues long. Germline lookup yields CDR1 LGHNA and CDR2 YNFKEQ. The CDR3 is CASSQDERFNEKLFF. CDR3 in DNA: TGTGCCAGCAGCCAAGATGAGAGGTTTAATGAAAAACTGTTTTTT.

This chain joins TRBV12-2 and TRBJ2-6; the D segment call TRBD2 is taken from the table without a DNA check. TRBV12-2 is described as a pseudogene. This CDR3 region has 15 residues. The CDR3 sequence is CASRLVPSGANVLTF. The CDR3, as DNA: TGTGCAAGTCGCTTAGTTCCGTCTGGGGCCAACGTCCTGACTTTC.

The table lists this clone with a count of one. This chain uses TRBV18 with TRBJ1-1, with 11 nucleotides matching TRBD1. V trimming: 4 bases; J trimming: 6 bases; junction bases outside the gene matches: 4. The CDR3 has 14 amino acids. Looked up from germline, CDR1 is KGHSH and CDR2 is LQKENI. CDR3 loop: CASSLRDRGSEAFF. For the CDR3, the DNA is TGTGCCAGCTCACTACGGGACAGGGGGTCTGAAGCTTTCTTT.

The J gene is TRBJ2-3, the V gene TRBV3-1 (or the pseudogene TRBV3-2); TRBD2 agrees at 11 bases. The junction had 8 bases not matched to a gene; V was cut back by 4 bases and J by 2 bases. This CDR3 comprises 17 residues. The V gene's germline CDR1 is LGHDT and CDR2 YNNKEL (reference sequence). This chain's CDR3 is CASSPPTSGASTDTQYF. In DNA form, the CDR3 reads TGTGCCAGCAGCCCCCCGACTAGCGGGGCTTCCACAGATACGCAGTATTTT.

A word on this clone: This same CDR3 is encoded by further DNA sequences in the sample. This chain connects TRBV5-1 to TRBJ2-3; possibly TRBD2 for D (5 bases). CDR3 length equals 13 residues. Deletions cut 0 bases from V and 3 bases from J, with 5 bases between. CDR1 and CDR2 (germline): SGHRS, YFSETQ. CDR3 loop: CASSLAGTDTQYF. CDR3 DNA: TGCGCCAGCAGCTTGGCGGGGACAGATACGCAGTATTTT.

This chain joins TRBV2 and TRBJ1-1, with 7 bases that match TRBD1. V was pared by 6 bases and J by 4 bases, with 14 bases of the junction left unmatched. Germline loops: CDR1 SNHLY, CDR2 FYNNEI. The CDR3 is made up of 16 amino acids. The CDR3 DNA reads as TGTGCCAGCAGCCCCTCACTACAGGGGCTGGGCACTGAAGCTTTCTTT. Translating gives CASSPSLQGLGTEAFF.

The chain is built from TRBV18 and TRBJ1-4; 8 bases are a match to TRBD1. The V segment lost 6 bases and the J segment 5 bases; nucleotides outside the gene matches: 2. Looked up from germline, CDR1 is KGHSH and CDR2 is LQKENI. CDR3 length: 13 amino acids. The CDR3 region is CASSQGANEKLFF. CDR3 in DNA: TGTGCCAGCTCCCAGGGGGCGAATGAAAAACTGTTTTTT.

This clone was seen only a few times. The chain has TRBV5-1 and TRBJ1-5; TRBD1 agrees at 7 bases. Trimming removed 4 bases from V and 1 base from J; junction bases left unmatched: 5. Per germline, CDR1 SGHRS and CDR2 YFSETQ. This CDR3 is built from 15 residues. DNA of the CDR3: TGCGCCAGCAGCCCGACAGGGACCAGCAATCAGCCCCAGCATTTT. Residues: CASSPTGTSNQPQHF.

The rearrangement joins TRBV9 to TRBJ1-6; TRBD1 matches at 7 bases. The CDR3 is made up of 15 amino acids. Trimming removed 0 bases from V and 9 bases from J; junction bases left unmatched: 6. Germline CDR1 is SGDLS and CDR2 is YYNGEE. CDR3 amino acids: CASSVEGRGASPLHF. The CDR3, as DNA: TGTGCCAGCAGCGTAGAAGGCAGGGGGGCTTCACCCCTCCACTTT.

The V and J genes are TRBV5-1 and TRBJ1-5, with D hard to call. Trimming left V 0 bases short and J 6 bases short, with 10 bases between. This CDR3 has 14 amino acids. The V gene's germline CDR1 is SGHRS and CDR2 YFSETQ. The CDR3 loop is CASSLGTLGQPQHF. The DNA of the CDR3 is TGCGCCAGCAGCTTGGGGACTCTGGGTCAGCCCCAGCATTTT.

J is TRBJ2-4 and V is TRBV5-6; the D gene is possibly TRBD2 (5 bases). CDR1 SGHDT and CDR2 YYEEEE come from the germline V gene. V lost 1 base to trimming and J lost 5 bases, with 10 bases between them. The CDR3 contains 14 residues. CDR3: CASSLSWGENIQYF. Written as DNA, the CDR3 is TGTGCCAGCAGCTTGTCTTGGGGAGAAAACATTCAGTACTTC.

The CDR3 coding sequence is TGTGCCTGGAGTTGGGACAGGGGAGTGAGTGGCTACACCTTC. This codes for CAWSWDRGVSGYTF. V usage is TRBV30 and J usage is TRBJ1-2, with 10 bases lining up with TRBD1. V lost 2 bases and J lost 7; bases outside the gene matches: 7. The CDR3 runs to 14 residues. Germline V gene data show CDR1 as GTSNPN and CDR2 as SVGIG (reference sequence).

The chain combines TRBV20-1 with TRBJ1-1, with unresolved D. V lost 3 bases and J 3 bases, leaving 20 bases between the germline ends. The germline V gene has CDR1 DFQATT and CDR2 SNEGSKA (reference sequence). This CDR3 is built from 16 residues. CDR3 in amino acids: CSASSDLPQEDTEAFF. CDR3 DNA: TGCAGTGCTAGTAGTGACCTACCTCAGGAGGACACTGAAGCTTTCTTT.

V gene TRBV10-3 combines with J gene TRBJ1-3; unclear D gene. Trimming removed 0 bases at V and 0 bases at J, with 9 bases between. Looked up from germline, CDR1 is ENHRY and CDR2 is SYGVKD. The CDR3 is made up of 16 amino acids. CDR3 DNA sequence: TGTGCCATCAGTGAGTCGTACAGTAGCTCTGGAAACACCATATATTTT. It yields the protein CAISESYSSSGNTIYF.

This chain joins TRBV4-2 and TRBJ2-4, with a weak D call TRBD2 (6 bases). The germline CDR1 and CDR2 sequences are LGHNA and YNFKEQ. The CDR3 extends over 15 amino acids. V lost 9 bases, J lost 0 bases, and 15 bases lay in between. The CDR3 loop is CARNREGLAKNIQYF. CDR3 coding DNA: TGTGCCAGGAACCGAGAGGGACTAGCCAAAAACATTCAGTACTTC.

This chain links TRBV21-1 with TRBJ1-2; TRBD1 is the table's D call and was not checked against the DNA. TRBV21-1 has pseudogene status. CDR3 size: 15 residues. The CDR3 sequence: CARSGSGHPNYGYTF. The CDR3, as DNA: TGTGCCAGGTCGGGGTCGGGACACCCTAACTATGGCTACACCTTC.

This clone has just one count. The chain combines TRBV19 with TRBJ2-2; TRBD1 might be the D (6 bases). Germline V gives CDR1 LNHDA, CDR2 SQIVND (reference sequence). The CDR3 has 15 amino acids. Trimming shortened V by 4 bases and J by 3 bases, and 12 bases separated the two germline ends. CDR3 coding DNA: TGTGCCAGTAGTACGGGGCCAGGGGACACCGGGGAGCTGTTTTTT. It encodes CASSTGPGDTGELFF.

The chain has TRBV15 and TRBJ2-5, with 10 bases aligning to TRBD1. Germline assignment: CDR1 LNHNV and CDR2 YYDKDF (reference sequence). After removal of 3 bases from V and 6 bases from J, the junction contained 10 bases not matched to a gene. This CDR3 spans 16 amino acids. The CDR3 DNA sequence: TGTGCCACCAGCAGCCCAGGGACAGGGGTGTTGAAGACCCAGTACTTC. Translated, it gives CATSSPGTGVLKTQYF. Supplemented by reference TRBV15 and TRBJ2-5, the full variable domain reads DAMVIQNPRYQVTQFGKPVTLSCSQTLNHNVMYWYQQKSSQAPKLLFHYYDKDFNNEADTPDNFQSRRPNTSFCFLDIRSPGLGDTAMYLCATSSPGTGVLKTQYFGPGTRLLVL.

The J gene is TRBJ2-5, the V gene TRBV7-9; D uncertain. The CDR3 consists of 16 residues. The germline V gene encodes CDR1 SEHNR and CDR2 FQNEAQ (reference sequence). The V and J ends lost 0 bases and 5 bases respectively, with 16 bases between them. CDR3 region: CASSLAGSGSRETQYF. For the CDR3, the DNA is TGTGCCAGCAGCTTAGCCGGGTCAGGCTCCCGGGAGACCCAGTACTTC.

The chain couples TRBV4-3 to TRBJ2-7; the D gene could be TRBD1 or TRBD2 (5 bases each). The V end was cut by 4 bases, the J end by 3 bases, with 16 bases between. This CDR3 comprises 15 residues. Per germline, CDR1 LGHNA and CDR2 YSLEER. The CDR3 DNA is TGCGCCAGCAGCCGAGACGGGACGTCCCTCTACGAGCAGTACTTC. Its protein is CASSRDGTSLYEQYF.

The chain has TRBV7-2 and TRBJ1-2; D is ambiguous. Germline values: CDR1 SGHTA, CDR2 FQGNSA. Deletions cut 0 bases from V and 8 bases from J, with 7 bases between. The CDR3 covers 12 residues. DNA for the CDR3: TGTGCCAGCAGCTTAGCCGACCGAGGCTACACCTTC. As protein: CASSLADRGYTF.

This clone has only one observation. The gene calls are TRBV19 and TRBJ2-6; D uncertain. This CDR3 has 17 residues. Germline V lookup: CDR1 LNHDA, CDR2 SQIVND (reference sequence). Deletions cut 8 bases from V and 0 bases from J, with 17 bases between. The CDR3 spells CASCSQARLSGANVLTF. The CDR3 DNA sequence: TGTGCCAGTTGTAGCCAGGCGCGTCTCTCTGGGGCCAACGTCCTGACTTTC.

V is TRBV7-8 and J is TRBJ1-1; no reliable D call. Per the germline V gene, CDR1 is SGHVS and CDR2 is FQNEAQ. Trimming removed 3 bases from V and 8 bases from J, with 10 bases in between. The CDR3 covers 12 residues. The CDR3 protein is CASSFPGQEAFF. The CDR3 nucleotides are TGTGCCAGCAGCTTTCCGGGTCAGGAAGCTTTCTTT.

This clone showed up just a few times. The J gene is TRBJ1-2, the V gene TRBV25-1, with D perhaps TRBD1 (5 bases). The CDR3 spans 15 residues. Between the trimmed V and J ends, which lost 8 bases and 8 bases, there was a span of 24 bases. Germline V gives CDR1 MGHDK, CDR2 SYGVNS. The CDR3 here is CASLTPGPGTGGYTF. In DNA form, the CDR3 reads TGTGCCAGCCTGACCCCCGGCCCAGGGACCGGCGGCTACACCTTC.

J is TRBJ2-7 and V is TRBV10-3; no clear D. The V gene lost 9 bases and the J gene lost 2 bases, with 11 bases spanning the gap. The CDR3 is 12 residues long. Germline V CDR1 and CDR2: ENHRY, SYGVKD. Here the CDR3 reads CAISFDPYEQYF. DNA for the CDR3: TGTGCCATATCTTTTGACCCCTACGAGCAGTACTTC.